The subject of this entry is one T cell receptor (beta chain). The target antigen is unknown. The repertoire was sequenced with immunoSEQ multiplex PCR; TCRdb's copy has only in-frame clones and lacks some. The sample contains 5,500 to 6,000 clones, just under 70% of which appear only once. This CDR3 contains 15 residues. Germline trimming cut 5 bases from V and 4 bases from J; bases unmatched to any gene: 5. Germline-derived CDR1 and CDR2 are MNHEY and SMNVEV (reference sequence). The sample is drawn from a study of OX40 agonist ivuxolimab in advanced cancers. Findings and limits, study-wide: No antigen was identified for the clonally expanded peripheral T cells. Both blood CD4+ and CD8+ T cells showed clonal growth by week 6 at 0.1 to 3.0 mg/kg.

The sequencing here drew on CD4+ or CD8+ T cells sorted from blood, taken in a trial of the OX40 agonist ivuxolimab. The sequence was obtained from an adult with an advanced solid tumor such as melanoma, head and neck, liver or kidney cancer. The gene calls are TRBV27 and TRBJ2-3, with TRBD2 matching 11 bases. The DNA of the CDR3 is TGTGCCAGCAGTCCGACTAGCGGGAACGCAGATACGCAGTATTTT. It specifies CASSPTSGNADTQYF.